The entry below gives a single T cell receptor (beta chain) sequence along with its context. 5' RACE with UMI labels generated the TRB cDNA libraries. One entry per CDR3 protein, without DNA, is what TCRdb gives after re-calling the 5' RACE reads. This sample's clone table lists 100,000 to 150,000 distinct CDR3 sequences. This CDR3 spans 16 amino acids. Germline assignment: CDR1 SGHTA and CDR2 FQGTGA. These data belong to a study of CXCR3-negative and CXCR3-positive naive CD8 T cells. The TCR originated in a human donor in good health. Some clones in this sample may be carry-over from other donors' samples. What was sequenced was naive CXCR3- CD8+ T cells from blood. Subset indicated: CD45RO-CCR7+CD27+CD95- naive CD8+ T cells lacking CXCR3 (TNR3-). This chain uses TRBV7-3 with TRBJ2-3. This CDR3 is CASSLTLRGRTDTQYF.